This is a list of T cell receptor beta chains from one sample in a study of blood T cell repertoires in COVID-19. Produced via immunoSEQ multiplex PCR; TCRdb's table is partial and in-frame only. The repertoire consists of 55,000 to 80,000 clones, with approximately 89% occurring once and the leading ten covering roughly 8%. Sequenced input: peripheral blood. The receptors originated from a man aged 50 to 59 with active COVID-19. Each CDR3 is given with its conserved first and last residue. The D gene is left open where the match is weak. Part of the rows lack a size; the others show once, few, many or a class for expanded clones.

size	D	J	V	DNA	CDR3
.	TRBD2	TRBJ2-1	TRBV20-1	TGCAGTGCTACTGAAGATAGCGGGGGGCCATACAATGAGCAGTTCTTC	CSATEDSGGPYNEQFF
once	.	TRBJ2-3	TRBV3-1/TRBV3-2	TGTGCCAGCAGCCAAGGGGGGGGGCGAGGAGATACGCAGTATTTT	CASSQGGGRGDTQYF
.	TRBD1	TRBJ1-1	TRBV7-8	TGTGCCAGCAGCTTAGTACCGGGCAGGGGGCTTGACACTGAAGCTTTCTTT	CASSLVPGRGLDTEAFF
.	TRBD1	TRBJ1-2	TRBV5-6	TGTGCCAGCAGCACGAGGGCAGGGGGCGCTTATGGCTACACCTTC	CASSTRAGGAYGYTF
.	.	TRBJ2-1	TRBV5-1	TGCGCCAGCAGCCTGCAGGGGGGCTCCTACAATGAGCAGTTCTTC	CASSLQGGSYNEQFF
.	.	TRBJ1-1	TRBV6-4	TGTGCCAGCAGTCCGGAGTTGAACACTGAAGCTTTCTTT	CASSPELNTEAFF
.	.	TRBJ2-6	TRBV20-1	TGCAGTGCTAGTGCGGGCTCTGGGGCCAACGTCCTGACTTTC	CSASAGSGANVLTF
.	TRBD1	TRBJ2-1	TRBV12-5	TGTGCTAGTGGTAACCGGGACAGATATTTCTACAATGAGCAGTTCTTC	CASGNRDRYFYNEQFF
.	.	TRBJ2-3	TRBV18	TGTGCCAGCTCACCGTCGGTGATGAGCACAGATACGCAGTATTTT	CASSPSVMSTDTQYF
.	.	TRBJ1-2	TRBV18	TGTGCCAGCTCACCACGAAGGGGCGAAGGCTACACCTTC	CASSPRRGEGYTF
once	.	TRBJ2-5	TRBV13	TGTGCCAGCAGACCCCGCGGTTCTAAAGAGACCCAGTACTTC	CASRPRGSKETQYF